This T cell receptor beta chain was captured by sequencing in a study of T-cell memory formation after mild COVID-19. Trimming took off 6 bases at V and 9 bases at J, with 12 bases between the two ends. The CDR3 is made up of 12 amino acids. Study-wide results and limits: Most CD4+ clones that shrank were in CM and EM, while CD8+ ones turned up in EMRA.

From the 5' RACE reads, TCRdb called clonotypes with MiXCR, one entry per CDR3 protein. This table has around 450,000 distinct CDR3 sequences, approximately 20% appearing once. As regards this clonotype: Its specificity is unknown.

The sequenced material came from PBMCs or a T cell subset sorted from them (not recorded which). This TCR derives from an adult woman who had mild COVID-19 (a few samples of this study predate the infection). Cell type and time point are not known. The chain couples TRBV12-3 or TRBV12-4 to TRBJ1-5; D unresolved. The CDR3 nucleotides read TGTGCCAGCAGCGACGGAGGCTGGCCCCAGCATTTT. Translating it yields CASSDGGWPQHF.